This entry lists 8 T cell receptor beta chains sequenced from one sample in a study of OX40 agonist ivuxolimab in advanced cancers. The protocol was immunoSEQ multiplex PCR, while the TCRdb copy is restricted to in-frame clones and leaves out a portion. In the table there are some 61,000 clones, about nine tenths of which are singletons. The sequences come from CD4+ or CD8+ T cells sorted from blood, collected in a trial of the OX40 agonist ivuxolimab. Every receptor here comes from an adult with an advanced solid tumor such as melanoma, head and neck, liver or kidney cancer.

This clone was recorded once. The chain employs TRBV7-2 and TRBJ2-7, with D hard to call. The last part of the DNA fits TRBJ2-5 better; the J call may be wrong. The CDR3 loop spans 14 amino acids. Germline V gene data show CDR1 as SGHTA and CDR2 as FQGNSA. This chain's CDR3 is CASSLTTVRETQYF. CDR3 nucleotide sequence: TGTGCCAGCAGCTTAACAACAGTAAGGGAGACCCAGTACTTC.

The chain employs TRBV6-5 and TRBJ2-1; 12 nucleotides match TRBD1. CDR3 length equals 16 residues. J lost 4 bases, V lost 4 bases, and 5 bases had no gene match. The V gene's germline CDR1 is MNHEY and CDR2 SVGAGI. The CDR3 DNA follows: TGTGCCAGCAGTTTCGGGGACAGGGGGCTATACAATGAGCAGTTCTTC. Translation gives CASSFGDRGLYNEQFF.

The chain recombines TRBV28 with TRBJ1-1; D gene uncertain. The ends were cut back, 5 bases at V and 2 bases at J, with 12 bases in the middle. Germline V gene data show CDR1 as MDHEN and CDR2 as SYDVKM. The CDR3 extends over 14 amino acids. CDR3 amino acids: CASSRTNGNTEAFF. CDR3 nucleotides: TGTGCCAGCAGTCGAACTAACGGAAACACTGAAGCTTTCTTT.

V is TRBV11-2 and J is TRBJ2-2; 11 positions agree with TRBD2. Germline V CDR1 and CDR2: SGHAT, FQNNGV. The CDR3 consists of 17 residues. V was pared by 6 bases and J by 0 bases, with 6 bases of the junction left unmatched. The CDR3 coding sequence is TGTGCCAGCAGAGAGGGACTAGCGGAAACGAACACCGGGGAGCTGTTTTTT. Encoded protein: CASREGLAETNTGELFF.

The V gene is TRBV7-9, the J gene TRBJ2-1, with D perhaps TRBD1 or TRBD2 (5 bases each). The CDR3 is 15 amino acids. V was pared by 0 bases and J by 6 bases, with 12 bases between. Germline CDR1 and CDR2: SEHNR and FQNEAQ (reference sequence). The CDR3, as DNA: TGTGCCAGCAGCTTAGCTAGTCGGGGCATCAATGAGCAGTTCTTC. This translates into CASSLASRGINEQFF.

The table lists this clone with a few counts. The gene calls are TRBV30 and TRBJ2-1, with 10 positions matching TRBD2. Germline CDR1 is GTSNPN and CDR2 is SVGIG (reference sequence). Trimming removed 3 bases from V and 5 bases from J; junction bases left unmatched: 7. This CDR3 contains 15 residues. The DNA for the CDR3 is TGTGCCTGGAGGCCTACTAGCGGGGTAAACAATGAGCAGTTCTTC. Amino acids: CAWRPTSGVNNEQFF.

J is TRBJ2-3 and V is TRBV27, with 13 bases fitting TRBD2. The CDR3 sequence is 17 residues long. CDR1 and CDR2 from the germline V gene are MNHEY and SMNVEV (reference sequence). J gave up 4 bases and V 5 bases, and 9 bases lay outside the gene matches. CDR3 in amino acids: CASSGRGTSGKSDTQYF. The CDR3 DNA sequence: TGTGCCAGCAGTGGGAGGGGGACTAGCGGGAAATCAGATACGCAGTATTTT.

The rearrangement uses TRBV6-6 and TRBJ1-1; D is uncertain. The CDR3 runs 12 residues. Germline lookup yields CDR1 MNHNY and CDR2 SVGAGI (reference sequence). The V gene lost 5 bases and the J gene lost 5 bases, with 9 bases spanning the gap. The chain's CDR3 is CASSHVGTEAFF. CDR3 DNA sequence: TGTGCCAGCAGTCACGTGGGGACTGAAGCTTTCTTT.